Listed below are T cell receptor beta chains from one sample, sequenced in a study of T cells in Graves' hyperthyroidism and ophthalmopathy. TCRdb ran MiXCR on the multiplex PCR reads and lists one entry per CDR3 protein. This table has fewer than 650,000 distinct CDR3 sequences, less than 15% appearing once. The sequenced material came from blood. The receptors shown here come from a woman aged 35 to 49 with Graves' hyperthyroidism. Each CDR3 is given with its conserved first and last residue. The order of the fields is clone size, J gene, V gene, CDR3 protein. Not all rows give a size; the values are once, few, many and, for expanded clones, a class.

clone size: many; J gene: TRBJ2-3; V gene: TRBV12-3/TRBV12-4; CDR3 protein: CASSPPRGSTDTQYF
clone size: many; J gene: TRBJ2-7; V gene: TRBV5-6; CDR3 protein: CASSLTSGSVSYEQYF
clone size: many; J gene: TRBJ2-3; V gene: TRBV7-3; CDR3 protein: CASSLTAGPLDTQYF
clone size: many; J gene: TRBJ2-7; V gene: TRBV20-1; CDR3 protein: CSARPRASGSYEQYF
clone size: -; J gene: TRBJ2-3; V gene: TRBV5-5; CDR3 protein: CASRYFDRSDTQYF
clone size: few; J gene: TRBJ1-4; V gene: TRBV7-9; CDR3 protein: CASSHPGTGEKLFF
clone size: -; J gene: TRBJ2-7; V gene: TRBV10-2; CDR3 protein: CASSESGNNEQYF
clone size: many; J gene: TRBJ1-5; V gene: TRBV28; CDR3 protein: CASSARAGVVEPQHF
clone size: -; J gene: TRBJ2-2; V gene: TRBV5-4; CDR3 protein: CASSLAQFTGELFF
clone size: few; J gene: TRBJ2-3; V gene: TRBV4-1; CDR3 protein: CASSQDIGRTTDTQYF
clone size: few; J gene: TRBJ1-3; V gene: TRBV18; CDR3 protein: CASSPAKAELSGNTIYF
clone size: many; J gene: TRBJ2-1; V gene: TRBV5-1; CDR3 protein: CASSSGERINEQFF
clone size: few; J gene: TRBJ2-4; V gene: TRBV6-1; CDR3 protein: CASSESQNNIQYF
clone size: -; J gene: TRBJ2-2; V gene: TRBV28; CDR3 protein: CASSKNPATGGELFF
clone size: -; J gene: TRBJ1-2; V gene: TRBV3-1; CDR3 protein: CGSSRDNYGYTF
clone size: many; J gene: TRBJ2-2; V gene: TRBV3-1; CDR3 protein: CASSQGNTGELFF
clone size: once; J gene: TRBJ2-7; V gene: TRBV6-1; CDR3 protein: CASTQGSSGSYEQYF
clone size: -; J gene: TRBJ2-1; V gene: TRBV5-6; CDR3 protein: CASSWGTSGFYNEQFF
clone size: -; J gene: TRBJ1-2; V gene: TRBV20-1; CDR3 protein: CSARKQDIYGYTF
clone size: many; J gene: TRBJ2-1; V gene: TRBV3-1; CDR3 protein: CASSQPGGNEQFF
clone size: few; J gene: TRBJ2-5; V gene: TRBV28; CDR3 protein: CASSPSGGGETQYF
clone size: many; J gene: TRBJ2-7; V gene: TRBV2; CDR3 protein: CASRLRWDPSYEQYF
clone size: -; J gene: TRBJ2-1; V gene: TRBV2; CDR3 protein: CASRAGTSGSNEQFF
clone size: few; J gene: TRBJ2-2; V gene: TRBV3-1; CDR3 protein: CASSQTGTSTGELFF
clone size: -; J gene: TRBJ1-1; V gene: TRBV4-1; CDR3 protein: CASSQDHGGGTEAFF
clone size: many; J gene: TRBJ2-1; V gene: TRBV7-3; CDR3 protein: CASSPGTSVSNEQFF
clone size: many; J gene: TRBJ2-6; V gene: TRBV3-1; CDR3 protein: CASSLRDRGLSRSGANVLTF
clone size: few; J gene: TRBJ2-2; V gene: TRBV28; CDR3 protein: CASGEGSTGELFF
clone size: -; J gene: TRBJ1-5; V gene: TRBV28; CDR3 protein: CASAWEGPQHF
clone size: few; J gene: TRBJ2-1; V gene: TRBV27; CDR3 protein: CASSGRKRGNGHNEQFF
clone size: few; J gene: TRBJ2-1; V gene: TRBV29-1; CDR3 protein: CSVQGGSIEQFF
clone size: -; J gene: TRBJ2-1; V gene: TRBV7-9; CDR3 protein: CASSSPPEIYYNEQFF
clone size: many; J gene: TRBJ2-1; V gene: TRBV2; CDR3 protein: CASSGTSANNEQFF
clone size: -; J gene: TRBJ2-6; V gene: TRBV7-9; CDR3 protein: CASSLLRESRSGANVLTF
clone size: -; J gene: TRBJ1-2; V gene: TRBV7-9; CDR3 protein: CASSADSTNYGYTF
clone size: many; J gene: TRBJ2-7; V gene: TRBV6-1; CDR3 protein: CASSEVGGSSYEQYF
clone size: many; J gene: TRBJ2-5; V gene: TRBV24-1; CDR3 protein: CATSDLGGETQYF
clone size: -; J gene: TRBJ1-3; V gene: TRBV9; CDR3 protein: CASSVTSSGNTIYF
clone size: many; J gene: TRBJ1-1; V gene: TRBV18; CDR3 protein: CASSPLGGAGRSTEAFF
clone size: -; J gene: TRBJ2-3; V gene: TRBV29-1; CDR3 protein: CSVGGYSTDTQYF
clone size: -; J gene: TRBJ1-2; V gene: TRBV30; CDR3 protein: CAWSVLEGVAGYTF
clone size: many; J gene: TRBJ2-3; V gene: TRBV5-1; CDR3 protein: CASSLVGTDTQYF
clone size: many; J gene: TRBJ1-1; V gene: TRBV5-1; CDR3 protein: CASSSVGQGAATEAFF
clone size: many; J gene: TRBJ1-2; V gene: TRBV29-1; CDR3 protein: CSVEGGQDGYTF
clone size: -; J gene: TRBJ1-5; V gene: TRBV19; CDR3 protein: CASSILAGGVIGNQPQHF
clone size: many; J gene: TRBJ2-7; V gene: TRBV30; CDR3 protein: CAWTTRDKAYEQYF
clone size: few; J gene: TRBJ2-1; V gene: TRBV5-1; CDR3 protein: CASSLGAGGAGNEQFF
clone size: -; J gene: TRBJ2-1; V gene: TRBV30; CDR3 protein: CAWSAAGTSGTSYNEQFF
clone size: many; J gene: TRBJ2-5; V gene: TRBV27; CDR3 protein: CASSFSGLNQETQYF
clone size: many; J gene: TRBJ2-7; V gene: TRBV20-1; CDR3 protein: CSAPQRAGGPYEQYF
clone size: many; J gene: TRBJ2-2; V gene: TRBV10-1; CDR3 protein: CASSEQGKDTGELFF
clone size: many; J gene: TRBJ1-5; V gene: TRBV6-2/TRBV6-3; CDR3 protein: CASSYSTRGQPQHF
clone size: -; J gene: TRBJ1-2; V gene: TRBV6-1; CDR3 protein: CASSPRGSTYGYTF
clone size: many; J gene: TRBJ2-7; V gene: TRBV28; CDR3 protein: CASSPPSPDTGNYEQYF
clone size: many; J gene: TRBJ2-1; V gene: TRBV10-3; CDR3 protein: CAISSRTSGKDHNEQFF
clone size: few; J gene: TRBJ1-2; V gene: TRBV5-1; CDR3 protein: CASSSSQGSYGYTF
clone size: many; J gene: TRBJ2-3; V gene: TRBV18; CDR3 protein: CASSPNSLDTQYF